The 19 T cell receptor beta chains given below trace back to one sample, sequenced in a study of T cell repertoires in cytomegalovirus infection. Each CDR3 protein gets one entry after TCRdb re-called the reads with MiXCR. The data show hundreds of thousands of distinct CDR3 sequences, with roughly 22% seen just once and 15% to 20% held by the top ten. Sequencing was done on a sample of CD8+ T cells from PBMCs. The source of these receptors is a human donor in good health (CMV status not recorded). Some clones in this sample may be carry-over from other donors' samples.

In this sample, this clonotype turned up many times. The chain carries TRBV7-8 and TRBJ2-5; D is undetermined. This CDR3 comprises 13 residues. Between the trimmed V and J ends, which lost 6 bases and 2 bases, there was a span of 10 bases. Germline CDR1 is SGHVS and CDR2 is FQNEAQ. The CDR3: CASSSGFQETQYF. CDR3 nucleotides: TGTGCCAGCAGTAGTGGGTTTCAAGAGACCCAGTACTTC. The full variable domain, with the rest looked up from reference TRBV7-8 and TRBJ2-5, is GAGVSQSPRYKVAKRGQDVALRCDPISGHVSLFWYQQALGQGPEFLTYFQNEAQLDKSGLPSDRFFAERPEGSVSTLKIQRTQQEDSAVYLCASSSGFQETQYFGPGTRLLVL.

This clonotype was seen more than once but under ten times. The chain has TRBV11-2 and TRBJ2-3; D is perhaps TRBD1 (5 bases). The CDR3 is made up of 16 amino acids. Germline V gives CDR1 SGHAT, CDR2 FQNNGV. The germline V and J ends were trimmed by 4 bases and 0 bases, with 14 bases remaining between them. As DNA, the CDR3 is TGTGCCAGCAGCTGGGGCGTCTACCTTAGCACAGATACGCAGTATTTT. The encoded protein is CASSWGVYLSTDTQYF. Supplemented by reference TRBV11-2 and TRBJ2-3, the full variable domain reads EAGVAQSPRYKIIEKRQSVAFWCNPISGHATLYWYQQILGQGPKLLIQFQNNGVVDDSQLPKDRFSAERLKGVDSTLKIQPAKLEDSAVYLCASSWGVYLSTDTQYFGPGTRLTVL.

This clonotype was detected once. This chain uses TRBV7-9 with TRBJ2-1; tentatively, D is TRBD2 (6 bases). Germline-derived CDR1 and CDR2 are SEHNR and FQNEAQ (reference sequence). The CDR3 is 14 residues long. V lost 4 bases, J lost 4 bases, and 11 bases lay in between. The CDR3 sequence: CASSSPGTYNEQFF. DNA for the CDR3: TGTGCCAGCAGCTCGCCAGGGACTTACAATGAGCAGTTCTTC.

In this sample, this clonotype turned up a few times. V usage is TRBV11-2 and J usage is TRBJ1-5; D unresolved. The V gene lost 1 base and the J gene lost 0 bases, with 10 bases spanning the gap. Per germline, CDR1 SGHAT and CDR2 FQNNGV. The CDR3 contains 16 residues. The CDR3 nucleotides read TGTGCCAGCAGCTTAGGATCAGATTATAGCAATCAGCCCCAGCATTTT. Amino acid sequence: CASSLGSDYSNQPQHF.

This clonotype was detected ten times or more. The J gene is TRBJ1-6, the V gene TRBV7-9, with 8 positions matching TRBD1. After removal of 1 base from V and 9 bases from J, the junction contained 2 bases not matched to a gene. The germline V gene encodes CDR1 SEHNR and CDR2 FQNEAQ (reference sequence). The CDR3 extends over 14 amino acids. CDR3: CASSLGTGSSPLHF. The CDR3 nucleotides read TGTGCCAGCAGCTTAGGGACAGGGTCTTCACCCCTCCACTTT. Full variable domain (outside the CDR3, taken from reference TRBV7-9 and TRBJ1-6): DTGVSQNPRHKITKRGQNVTFRCDPISEHNRLYWYRQTLGQGPEFLTYFQNEAQLEKSRLLSDRFSAERPKGSFSTLEIQRTEQGDSAMYLCASSLGTGSSPLHFGNGTRLTVT.

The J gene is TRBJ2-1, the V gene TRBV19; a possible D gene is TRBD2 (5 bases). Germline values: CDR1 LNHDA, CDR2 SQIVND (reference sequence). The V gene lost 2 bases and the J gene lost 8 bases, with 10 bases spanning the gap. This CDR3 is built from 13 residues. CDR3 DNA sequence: TGTGCCAGTAGTATAACTAGATTGTATGAGCAGTTCTTC. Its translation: CASSITRLYEQFF.

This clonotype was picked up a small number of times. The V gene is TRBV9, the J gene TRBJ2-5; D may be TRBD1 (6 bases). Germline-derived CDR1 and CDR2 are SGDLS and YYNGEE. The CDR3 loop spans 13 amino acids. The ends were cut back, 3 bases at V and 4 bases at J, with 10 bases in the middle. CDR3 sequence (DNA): TGTGCCAGCAGCGAAACAGGGACAGAGACCCAGTACTTC. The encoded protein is CASSETGTETQYF.

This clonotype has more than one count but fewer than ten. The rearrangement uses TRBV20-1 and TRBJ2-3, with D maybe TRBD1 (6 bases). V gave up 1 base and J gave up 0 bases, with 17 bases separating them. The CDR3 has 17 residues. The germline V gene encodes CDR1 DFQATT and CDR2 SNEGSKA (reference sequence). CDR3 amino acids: CSARVNGIGGSTDTQYF. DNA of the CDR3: TGCAGTGCTAGAGTCAATGGGATTGGGGGCAGCACAGATACGCAGTATTTT.

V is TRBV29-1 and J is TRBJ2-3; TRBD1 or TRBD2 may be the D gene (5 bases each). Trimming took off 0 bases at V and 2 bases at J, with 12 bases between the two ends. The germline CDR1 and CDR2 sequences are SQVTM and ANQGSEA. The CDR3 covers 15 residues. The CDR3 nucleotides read TGCAGCGTTGAAGATGGGACGGAATACACAGATACGCAGTATTTT. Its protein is CSVEDGTEYTDTQYF.

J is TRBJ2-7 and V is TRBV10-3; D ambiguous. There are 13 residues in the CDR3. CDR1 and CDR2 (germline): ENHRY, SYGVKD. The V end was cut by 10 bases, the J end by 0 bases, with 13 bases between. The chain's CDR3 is CATTFLASYEQYF. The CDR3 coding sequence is TGTGCCACCACGTTTCTGGCCTCCTACGAGCAGTACTTC.

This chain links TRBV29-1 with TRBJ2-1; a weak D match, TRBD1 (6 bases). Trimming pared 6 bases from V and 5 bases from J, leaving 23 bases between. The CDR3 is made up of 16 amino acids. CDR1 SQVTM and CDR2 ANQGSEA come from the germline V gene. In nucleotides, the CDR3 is TGCAGCGTCGATTTGACGGACAGAGATGTTAACAATGAGCAGTTCTTC. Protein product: CSVDLTDRDVNNEQFF.

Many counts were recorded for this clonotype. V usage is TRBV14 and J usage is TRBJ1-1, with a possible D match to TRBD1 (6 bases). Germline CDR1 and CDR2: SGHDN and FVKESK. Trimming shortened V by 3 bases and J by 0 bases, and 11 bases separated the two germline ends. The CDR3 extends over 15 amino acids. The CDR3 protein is CASSQAGALNTEAFF. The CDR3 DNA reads TGTGCCAGCAGCCAGGCAGGGGCCTTGAACACTGAAGCTTTCTTT.

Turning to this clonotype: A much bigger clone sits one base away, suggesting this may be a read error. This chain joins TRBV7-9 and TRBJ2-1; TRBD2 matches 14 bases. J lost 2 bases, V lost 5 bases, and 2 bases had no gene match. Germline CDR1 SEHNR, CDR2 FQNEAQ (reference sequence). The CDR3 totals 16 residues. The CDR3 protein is CASSQGLAGAYNEQFF. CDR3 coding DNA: TGTGCCAGCAGCCAGGGACTAGCGGGGGCCTACAATGAGCAGTTCTTC.

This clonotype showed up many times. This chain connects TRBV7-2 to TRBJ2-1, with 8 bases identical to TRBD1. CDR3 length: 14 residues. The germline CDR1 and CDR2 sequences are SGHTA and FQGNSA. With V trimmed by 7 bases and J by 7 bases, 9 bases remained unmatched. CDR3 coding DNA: TGTGCCAGCATGGGGACAGGTTTATGGAATGAGCAGTTCTTC. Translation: CASMGTGLWNEQFF.

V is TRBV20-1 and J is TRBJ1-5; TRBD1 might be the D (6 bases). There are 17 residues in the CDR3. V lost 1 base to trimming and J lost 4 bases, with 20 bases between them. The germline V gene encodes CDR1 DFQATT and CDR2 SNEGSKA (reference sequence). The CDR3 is CSARGDTDERGNQPQHF. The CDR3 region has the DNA TGCAGTGCTAGAGGGGATACGGACGAAAGGGGGAATCAGCCCCAGCATTTT.

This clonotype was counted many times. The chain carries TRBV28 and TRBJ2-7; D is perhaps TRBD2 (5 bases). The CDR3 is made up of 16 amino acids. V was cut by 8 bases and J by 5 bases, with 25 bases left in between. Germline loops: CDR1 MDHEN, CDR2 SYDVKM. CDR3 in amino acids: CASFSTTAPEVNEQYF. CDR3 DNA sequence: TGTGCCAGCTTCTCCACCACGGCTCCGGAGGTCAACGAGCAGTACTTC.

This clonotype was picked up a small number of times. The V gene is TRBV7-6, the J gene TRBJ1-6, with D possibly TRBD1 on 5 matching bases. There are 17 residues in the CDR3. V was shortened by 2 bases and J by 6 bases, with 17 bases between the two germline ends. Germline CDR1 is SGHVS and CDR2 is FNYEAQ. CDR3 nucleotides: TGTGCCAGCAGCTTATGGATGGCTGGGGCCGGTAATTCACCCCTCCACTTT. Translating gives CASSLWMAGAGNSPLHF.

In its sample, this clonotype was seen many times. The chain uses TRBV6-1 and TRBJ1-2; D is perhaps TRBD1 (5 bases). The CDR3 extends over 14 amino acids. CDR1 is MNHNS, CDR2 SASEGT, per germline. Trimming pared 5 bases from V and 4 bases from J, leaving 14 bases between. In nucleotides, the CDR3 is TGTGCCAGCAGTTTAAATGGGGGTCGCTATGGCTACACCTTC. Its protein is CASSLNGGRYGYTF.

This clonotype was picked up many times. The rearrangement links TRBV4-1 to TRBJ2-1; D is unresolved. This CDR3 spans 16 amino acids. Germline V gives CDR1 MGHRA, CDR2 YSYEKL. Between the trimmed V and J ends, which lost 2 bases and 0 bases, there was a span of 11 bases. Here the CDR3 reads CASSQLGTTSYNEQFF. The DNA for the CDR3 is TGCGCCAGCAGCCAATTGGGAACTACCTCCTACAATGAGCAGTTCTTC.